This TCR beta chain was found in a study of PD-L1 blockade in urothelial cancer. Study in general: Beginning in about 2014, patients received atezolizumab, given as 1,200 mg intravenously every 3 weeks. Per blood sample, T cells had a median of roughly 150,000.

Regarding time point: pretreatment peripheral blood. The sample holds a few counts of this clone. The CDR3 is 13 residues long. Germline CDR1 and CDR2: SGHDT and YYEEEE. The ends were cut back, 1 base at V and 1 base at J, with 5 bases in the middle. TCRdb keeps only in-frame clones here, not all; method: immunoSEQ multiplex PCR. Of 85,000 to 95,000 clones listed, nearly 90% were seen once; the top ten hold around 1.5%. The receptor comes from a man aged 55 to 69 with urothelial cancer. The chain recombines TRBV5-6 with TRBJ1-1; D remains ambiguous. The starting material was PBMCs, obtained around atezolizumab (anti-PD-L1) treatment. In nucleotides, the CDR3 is TGTGCCAGCAGCTTGCGGGAGAACACTGAAGCTTTCTTT. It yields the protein CASSLRENTEAFF. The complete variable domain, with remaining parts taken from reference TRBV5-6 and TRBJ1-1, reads DAGVTQSPTHLIKTRGQQVTLRCSPKSGHDTVSWYQQALGQGPQFIFQYYEEEERQRGNFPDRFSGHQFPNYSSELNVNALLLGDSALYLCASSLRENTEAFFGQGTRLTVV.